Shown below are 17 T cell receptor beta chains from a single sample sequenced in a study of shared clonotypes between healthy human individuals. The repertoire was sequenced with immunoSEQ multiplex PCR; TCRdb's copy has only in-frame clones and lacks some. The sample yields a few million clones, 90% to 95% seen once. The sample comprised naive CD4+ T cells sorted from blood. As to subset: CD45RA+ positively selected. The receptors stem from a man younger than 35 in good health.

The chain has TRBV28 and TRBJ2-3, with D unresolved. The length of the CDR3 is 14 residues. V was pared by 3 bases and J by 6 bases, with 13 bases between. Germline values: CDR1 MDHEN, CDR2 SYDVKM. CDR3: CASSFTQFWDTQYF. CDR3 nucleotide sequence: TGTGCCAGCAGTTTTACGCAGTTTTGGGATACGCAGTATTTT. The full variable domain, rest sourced from reference TRBV28 and TRBJ2-3, is DVKVTQSSRYLVKRTGEKVFLECVQDMDHENMFWYRQDPGLGLRLIYFSYDVKMKEKGDIPEGYSVSREKKERFSLILESASTNQTSMYLCASSFTQFWDTQYFGPGTRLTVL.

This clone has a single count. The rearrangement joins TRBV4-1 to TRBJ2-7; 7 bases match TRBD1. Germline V CDR1 and CDR2: MGHRA, YSYEKL. V shed 2 bases and J 0 bases; nucleotides not matched to a gene: 1. The CDR3 runs 14 residues. DNA of the CDR3: TGCGCCAGCAGCCAAAGACAGGGCTCCTACGAGCAGTACTTC. Its protein is CASSQRQGSYEQYF.

Concerning this clone: Other DNA sequences in this sample translate to the same CDR3. The chain links TRBV7-2 to TRBJ2-3; D tentatively fits TRBD1 or TRBD2 (5 bases each). Trimming removed 1 base at V and 3 bases at J, with 14 bases between. Germline values: CDR1 SGHTA, CDR2 FQGNSA. This CDR3 has 16 residues. CDR3 region: CASSLEAAGRTDTQYF. As DNA, the CDR3 is TGTGCCAGCAGCTTAGAAGCGGCAGGGAGAACAGATACGCAGTATTTT.

This chain connects TRBV18 to TRBJ2-7, with 11 bases fitting TRBD1. V trimming: 6 bases; J trimming: 10 bases; junction bases outside the gene matches: 5. The V gene's germline CDR1 is KGHSH and CDR2 LQKENI. The CDR3 runs to 12 residues. Here the CDR3 reads CASSGGQGAQYF. The CDR3 DNA reads as TGTGCCAGCTCGGGTGGACAGGGGGCTCAGTACTTC.

This chain uses TRBV7-9 with TRBJ1-2; D is undetermined. The CDR3 is 15 residues long. V was shortened by 0 bases and J by 4 bases, with 12 bases between the two germline ends. The germline V gene encodes CDR1 SEHNR and CDR2 FQNEAQ (reference sequence). The CDR3 DNA follows: TGTGCCAGCAGCTTAGCAGGGCGGGATGGCTATGGCTACACCTTC. Encoded protein: CASSLAGRDGYGYTF.

The chain employs TRBV18 and TRBJ2-7; D is undetermined. CDR1 KGHSH and CDR2 LQKENI come from the germline V gene. The CDR3 runs to 14 residues. V was pared by 2 bases and J by 4 bases, with 12 bases between. CDR3 in DNA: TGTGCCAGCTCACCAGCAAGTGCCCTATACGAGCAGTACTTC. This sequence encodes CASSPASALYEQYF.

The V call is TRBV4-3, the J call TRBJ2-6; 7 bases agree with TRBD1. Germline lookup yields CDR1 LGHNA and CDR2 YSLEER. The CDR3 is 18 residues long. Trimming took 1 base from V and 2 from J; bases not matched to a gene: 8. The CDR3 reads CASSQGRYTGAGANVLTF. CDR3 sequence (DNA): TGCGCCAGCAGCCAAGGGAGGTACACAGGGGCTGGGGCCAACGTCCTGACTTTC.

The chain combines TRBV28 with TRBJ1-2, with D possibly being TRBD1 (5 bases). Germline values: CDR1 MDHEN, CDR2 SYDVKM. V was trimmed by 6 bases and J by 0 bases, leaving 14 bases between them. The CDR3 totals 15 residues. CDR3 in DNA: TGTGCCAGCAGCCAACTTTGGGGCTCTAACTATGGCTACACCTTC. Translated, it gives CASSQLWGSNYGYTF.

V is TRBV5-4 and J is TRBJ1-4; 9 bases line up with TRBD1. The CDR3 is 15 residues long. Germline V gives CDR1 SGHNT, CDR2 YYREEE (reference sequence). The V segment lost 1 base and the J segment 8 bases; nucleotides outside the gene matches: 6. The CDR3 coding sequence is TGTGCCAGCAGCTTGAAGGGACAGGGCGGCGAAAAACTGTTTTTT. Translating it yields CASSLKGQGGEKLFF. Variable domain in full (rest from reference TRBV5-4 and TRBJ1-4): ETGVTQSPTHLIKTRGQQVTLRCSSQSGHNTVSWYQQALGQGPQFIFQYYREEENGRGNFPPRFSGLQFPNYSSELNVNALELDDSALYLCASSLKGQGGEKLFFGSGTQLSVL.

The rearrangement uses TRBV7-2 and TRBJ1-1; the D gene is possibly TRBD1 (5 bases). Germline V gene sequence: CDR1 SGHTA, CDR2 FQGNSA. The CDR3 length is 15 residues. The V end lost 2 bases, the J end lost 7 bases, and 17 bases lay between the germline ends. The CDR3 is CASSLWGQTAGEAFF. For the CDR3, the DNA is TGTGCCAGCAGCTTATGGGGTCAGACAGCCGGTGAAGCTTTCTTT.

The V and J genes are TRBV9 and TRBJ2-2; 11 bases fit TRBD2. The J segment lost 5 bases and the V segment lost 4 bases, leaving 10 bases of the junction unmatched. CDR1 is SGDLS and CDR2 is YYNGEE in the germline V gene. This CDR3 spans 17 amino acids. The CDR3 nucleotides are TGTGCCAGCAGCCAAGCAACTAGCGGGAGTTATACCGGGGAGCTGTTTTTT. The encoded protein is CASSQATSGSYTGELFF.

The chain combines TRBV6-6 with TRBJ2-3; the match to TRBD2 covers 11 bases. CDR3 length equals 15 residues. The germline V gene has CDR1 MNHNY and CDR2 SVGAGI (reference sequence). The V and J ends lost 5 bases and 4 bases, in that order; junction bases with no gene match: 5. CDR3 nucleotide sequence: TGTGCCAGCAGTGAGACTAGCGGGACGGCAGATACGCAGTATTTT. As protein: CASSETSGTADTQYF.

Details on this clone: Other DNA sequences in the sample encode the same CDR3. The CDR3 DNA reads TGCGCCAGCAGCTTGGCTATGGAGACCCAGTACTTC. Translated: CASSLAMETQYF. This chain joins TRBV5-1 and TRBJ2-5; D is unresolved. Germline V lookup: CDR1 SGHRS, CDR2 YFSETQ. The length of the CDR3 is 12 residues. The V gene lost 0 bases and the J gene lost 5 bases, with 5 bases spanning the gap.

Written as DNA, the CDR3 is TGTGCCAGCAGCAGATCCCCCCCAATACGAGAGACCCAGTACTTC. It yields the protein CASSRSPPIRETQYF. The chain combines TRBV7-2 with TRBJ2-5; the D is unclear. The V end was cut by 5 bases, the J end by 4 bases, with 17 bases between. This CDR3 has 15 amino acids. Germline V gene sequence: CDR1 SGHTA, CDR2 FQGNSA.

The chain joins TRBV6-5 to TRBJ2-3; D perhaps matches TRBD1 (6 bases). V was clipped by 10 bases and J by 2 bases, with 16 bases between them. Germline V CDR1 and CDR2: MNHEY, SVGAGI. CDR3 length: 14 residues. The CDR3 DNA is TGTGCCACCTCAAGGGGGATTGCCACAGATACGCAGTATTTT. It is translated as CATSRGIATDTQYF.

V gene TRBV5-6 combines with J gene TRBJ2-5; D gene ambiguous. The J call could be wrong; TRBJ2-7 is a better fit for the DNA end. The CDR3 covers 12 residues. In germline, CDR1 is SGHDT, CDR2 YYEEEE. CDR3 nucleotide sequence: TGTGCCAGCAGCCGCCGTCCCTACGAGCAGTACTTC. Its translation: CASSRRPYEQYF.

The chain recombines TRBV5-1 with TRBJ2-7; 8 bases are shared with TRBD1. In germline, CDR1 is SGHRS, CDR2 YFSETQ. The CDR3 covers 14 residues. J gave up 5 bases and V 7 bases, and 11 bases lay outside the gene matches. The CDR3 DNA sequence: TGCGCCAGCCGGCGGACAGGGACTTTCCACGAGCAGTACTTC. Encoded protein: CASRRTGTFHEQYF.